This is a list of T cell receptor beta chains from one sample in a study of OX40 agonist ivuxolimab in advanced cancers. The assay was immunoSEQ multiplex PCR, and TCRdb's table has in-frame clones only and misses some. This table has tens of thousands of clones, approximately 82% appearing once. The material sequenced was CD4+ or CD8+ T cells sorted from blood, taken in a trial of the OX40 agonist ivuxolimab. The origin of the receptors is an adult with an advanced solid tumor such as melanoma, head and neck, liver or kidney cancer. CDR3s leave out the opening cysteine and the closing phenylalanine or tryptophan.

j_call: TRBJ1-1; v_call: TRBV7-9; cdr3_aa: ASSLDRVTEAF
j_call: TRBJ2-2; v_call: TRBV7-9; cdr3_aa: ASSTSGRGHTGELF
j_call: TRBJ1-2; v_call: TRBV21-1; cdr3_aa: ASSKGLGRANNYGYT
j_call: TRBJ2-7; v_call: TRBV27; cdr3_aa: ASSFLSGGSYEQY
j_call: TRBJ2-5; v_call: TRBV7-9; cdr3_aa: ASSFGGGIQETQY
j_call: TRBJ1-6; v_call: TRBV7-2; cdr3_aa: ASSLGIAIYNSPLH
j_call: TRBJ1-1; v_call: TRBV6-6; cdr3_aa: ASSVHQRNTEAF
j_call: TRBJ1-1; v_call: TRBV29-1; cdr3_aa: SVSYTEAF
j_call: TRBJ2-1; v_call: TRBV27; cdr3_aa: ASSPIRTGFALAGGYNEQF
j_call: TRBJ1-2; v_call: TRBV6-1; cdr3_aa: ASSEAAGWFYGYT
j_call: TRBJ2-3; v_call: TRBV28; cdr3_aa: ASSFPASGTSTDTQY
j_call: TRBJ1-1; v_call: TRBV7-3; cdr3_aa: ASSLDSSEAF
j_call: TRBJ2-1; v_call: TRBV7-2; cdr3_aa: ASSPTSGTYYNEQF
j_call: TRBJ2-3; v_call: TRBV5-1; cdr3_aa: ASSAGPGADTQY
j_call: TRBJ2-3; v_call: TRBV4-1; cdr3_aa: ASSYIIGSDHTDTQY
j_call: TRBJ2-7; v_call: TRBV5-1; cdr3_aa: ASSLTGPPSQVEQY
j_call: TRBJ2-5; v_call: TRBV19; cdr3_aa: ASSARDAGTSGRIETQY
j_call: TRBJ2-1; v_call: TRBV5-5; cdr3_aa: ASSPARGRGNEQF
j_call: TRBJ2-7; v_call: TRBV9; cdr3_aa: ASSAAGLGYEQY
j_call: TRBJ2-7; v_call: TRBV2; cdr3_aa: ASSEALGRVDEQY
j_call: TRBJ2-5; v_call: TRBV7-8; cdr3_aa: AGGLAGGAQETQY
j_call: TRBJ2-7; v_call: TRBV7-5; cdr3_aa: ARSFVGSYEQY
j_call: TRBJ2-7; v_call: TRBV7-2; cdr3_aa: ASSQVTGKWEQY
j_call: TRBJ2-1; v_call: TRBV7-9; cdr3_aa: ASSLLSSYNEQF
j_call: TRBJ2-2; v_call: TRBV7-2; cdr3_aa: ASSLMGRNTGELF
j_call: TRBJ2-1; v_call: TRBV7-2; cdr3_aa: ASSLGIAGGSHNEQF